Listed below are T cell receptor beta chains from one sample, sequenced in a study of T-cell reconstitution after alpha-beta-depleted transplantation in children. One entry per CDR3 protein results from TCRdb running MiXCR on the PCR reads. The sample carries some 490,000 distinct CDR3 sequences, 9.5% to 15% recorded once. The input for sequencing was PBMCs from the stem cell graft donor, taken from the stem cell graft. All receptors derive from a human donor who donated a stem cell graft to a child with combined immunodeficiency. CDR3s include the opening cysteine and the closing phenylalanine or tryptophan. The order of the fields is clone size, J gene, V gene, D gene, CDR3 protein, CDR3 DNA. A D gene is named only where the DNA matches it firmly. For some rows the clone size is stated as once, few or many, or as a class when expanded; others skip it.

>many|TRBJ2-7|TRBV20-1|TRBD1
CSANARRGPTYEQYF
TGCAGTGCCAACGCGCGCAGGGGGCCTACCTACGAGCAGTACTTC
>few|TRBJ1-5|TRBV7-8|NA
CASTKGRGGQNQPQHF
TGTGCCAGCACCAAAGGAAGGGGGGGGCAGAATCAGCCCCAGCATTTT
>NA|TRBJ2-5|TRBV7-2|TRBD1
CASSLNRGRETQYF
TGTGCCAGCAGCTTAAACAGGGGGCGCGAGACCCAGTACTTC
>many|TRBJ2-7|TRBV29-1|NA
CSVGADYEQYF
TGCAGCGTTGGGGCAGACTACGAGCAGTACTTC
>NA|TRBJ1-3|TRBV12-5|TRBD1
CASGFSAGQTGNTIYF
TGTGCTAGTGGTTTCTCCGCGGGACAGACTGGAAACACCATATATTTT
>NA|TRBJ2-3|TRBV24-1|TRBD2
CATSDFGGRGQGTDTQYF
TGTGCCACCAGTGATTTTGGCGGGAGAGGTCAGGGCACAGATACGCAGTATTTT
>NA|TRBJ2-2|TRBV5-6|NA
CASSAEETGELFF
TGTGCCAGCAGCGCAGAAGAGACCGGGGAGCTGTTTTTT
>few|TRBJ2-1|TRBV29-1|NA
CSVPRASYNEQFF
TGCAGCGTTCCCAGGGCTTCCTACAATGAGCAGTTCTTC
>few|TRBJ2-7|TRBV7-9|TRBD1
CASIRDRAYEQYF
TGTGCCAGCATTCGGGACAGGGCCTACGAGCAGTACTTC
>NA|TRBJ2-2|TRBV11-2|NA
CASRLIMTQRGELFF
TGTGCCAGCAGGCTCATAATGACCCAGCGCGGGGAGCTGTTTTTT
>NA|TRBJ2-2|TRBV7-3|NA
CASSLDGADTGELFF
TGTGCCAGCAGCTTGGACGGGGCGGACACCGGGGAGCTGTTTTTT
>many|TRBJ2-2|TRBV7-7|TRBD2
CASSKTSANTGELFF
TGTGCCAGCAGTAAGACTAGCGCGAACACCGGGGAGCTGTTTTTT
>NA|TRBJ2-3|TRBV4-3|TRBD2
CASSQLPGLAGVDTQYF
TGCGCCAGCAGCCAATTACCGGGACTAGCGGGAGTAGATACGCAGTATTTT
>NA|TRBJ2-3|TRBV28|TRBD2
CASSRTRLAGGPGDTQYF
TGTGCCAGCAGTCGCACCCGACTAGCGGGGGGGCCGGGAGATACGCAGTATTTT
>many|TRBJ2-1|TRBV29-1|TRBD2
CSVRGGLAYYNEQFF
TGCAGCGTCCGGGGGGGACTAGCGTACTACAATGAGCAGTTCTTC
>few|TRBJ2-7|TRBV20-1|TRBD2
CSASQGLVVREQYF
TGCAGTGCTAGTCAGGGACTAGTTGTGCGGGAGCAGTACTTC
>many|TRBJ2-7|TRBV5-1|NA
CASSSRDSPYEQYF
TGCGCCAGCAGCAGCCGGGACTCTCCCTACGAGCAGTACTTC
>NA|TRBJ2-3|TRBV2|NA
CASSWTELSTDTQYF
TGTGCCAGCAGTTGGACAGAGCTAAGCACAGATACGCAGTATTTT
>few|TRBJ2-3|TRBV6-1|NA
CASREQAFGTDTQYF
TGTGCCAGCAGGGAACAGGCTTTTGGCACAGATACGCAGTATTTT
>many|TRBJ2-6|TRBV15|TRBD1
CATSRDRGPGANVLTF
TGTGCCACCAGCAGGGACAGGGGGCCTGGGGCCAACGTCCTGACTTTC
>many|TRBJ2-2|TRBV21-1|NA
CASGPIGGTGKNTGELFF
TGTGCCAGCGGGCCAATAGGGGGGACAGGGAAGAACACCGGGGAGCTGTTTTTT
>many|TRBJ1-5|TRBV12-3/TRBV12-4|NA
CASSLGVQPQHF
TGTGCCAGCAGTTTAGGGGTACAGCCCCAGCATTTT
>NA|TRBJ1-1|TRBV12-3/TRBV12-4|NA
CASRGPDTEAFF
TGTGCCAGCAGGGGGCCGGACACTGAAGCTTTCTTT
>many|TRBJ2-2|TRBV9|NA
CASSVTWLANTGELFF
TGTGCCAGCAGCGTAACGTGGCTAGCGAACACCGGGGAGCTGTTTTTT
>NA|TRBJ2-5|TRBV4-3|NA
CASSQAGVGETQYF
TGCGCCAGCAGCCAAGCGGGGGTCGGAGAGACCCAGTACTTC
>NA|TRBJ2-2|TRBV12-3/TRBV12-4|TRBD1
CASSPGQGFALDTGELFF
TGTGCCAGCAGCCCGGGACAGGGATTTGCGTTAGACACCGGGGAGCTGTTTTTT
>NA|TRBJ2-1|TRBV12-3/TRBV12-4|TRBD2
CASSFALGTIFEQFF
TGTGCCAGCAGTTTTGCCCTCGGGACTATATTTGAGCAGTTCTTC
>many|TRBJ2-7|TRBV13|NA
CASSFGRATTYEQYF
TGTGCCAGCAGCTTCGGCAGGGCAACCACCTACGAGCAGTACTTC
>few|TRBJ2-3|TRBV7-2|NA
CASNPGESLTDTQYF
TGTGCCAGCAACCCCGGAGAGTCACTCACAGATACGCAGTATTTT
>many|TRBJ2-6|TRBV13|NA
CASSAGANVLTF
TGTGCCAGCAGCGCTGGGGCCAACGTCCTGACTTTC
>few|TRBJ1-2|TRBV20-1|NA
CSARDTETYGYTF
TGCAGTGCGCGAGATACAGAGACCTATGGCTACACCTTC
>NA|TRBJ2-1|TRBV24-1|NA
CATSETVGTYNEQFF
TGTGCCACCAGTGAAACCGTCGGGACTTACAATGAGCAGTTCTTC
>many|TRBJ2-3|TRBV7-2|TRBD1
CASSLGTGSTDTQYF
TGTGCCAGCAGCCTCGGGACAGGGAGCACAGATACGCAGTATTTT
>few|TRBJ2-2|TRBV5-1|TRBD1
CASSFPRDRGVGELFF
TGCGCCAGCAGCTTCCCCCGGGACAGGGGGGTCGGGGAGCTGTTTTTT
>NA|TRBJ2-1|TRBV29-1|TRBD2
CSVEVAGVAYNEQFF
TGCAGCGTTGAAGTAGCGGGGGTCGCCTACAATGAGCAGTTCTTC
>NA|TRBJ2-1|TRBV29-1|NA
CSVENNYNEQFF
TGCAGCGTTGAAAACAACTACAATGAGCAGTTCTTC
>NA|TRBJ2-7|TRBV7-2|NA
CASSLAGALIYEQYF
TGTGCCAGCAGCTTAGCCGGCGCTTTGATCTACGAGCAGTACTTC
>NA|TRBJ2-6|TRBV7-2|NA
CASSRWSSGANVLTF
TGTGCCAGCAGCAGATGGAGCTCTGGGGCCAACGTCCTGACTTTC
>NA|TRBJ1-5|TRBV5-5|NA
CASSWRAGDQPQHF
TGTGCCAGCAGCTGGCGCGCGGGGGATCAGCCCCAGCATTTT